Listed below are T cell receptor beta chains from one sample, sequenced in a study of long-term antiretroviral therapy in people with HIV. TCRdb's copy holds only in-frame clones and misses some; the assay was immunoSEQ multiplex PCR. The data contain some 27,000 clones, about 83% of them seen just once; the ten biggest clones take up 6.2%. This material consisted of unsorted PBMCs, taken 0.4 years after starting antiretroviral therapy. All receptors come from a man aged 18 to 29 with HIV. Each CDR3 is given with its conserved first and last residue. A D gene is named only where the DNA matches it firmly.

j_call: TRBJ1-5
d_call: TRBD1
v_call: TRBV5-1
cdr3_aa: CASSLQGAINQPQHF

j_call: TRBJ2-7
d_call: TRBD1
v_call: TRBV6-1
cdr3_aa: CASSEGQVSYEQYF

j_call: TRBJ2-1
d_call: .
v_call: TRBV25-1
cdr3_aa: CASNQGYNEQFF

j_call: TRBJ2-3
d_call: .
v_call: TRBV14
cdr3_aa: CASSQGLIPGTDTQYF

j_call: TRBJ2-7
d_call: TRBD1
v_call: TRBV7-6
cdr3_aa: CASSLRDRPSYEQYF

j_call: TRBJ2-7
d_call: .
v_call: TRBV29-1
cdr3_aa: CSALLDEQYF

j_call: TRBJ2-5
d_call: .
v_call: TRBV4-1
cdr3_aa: CASSQERGGAETQYF

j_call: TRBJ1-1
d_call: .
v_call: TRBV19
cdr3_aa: CASSIQGTVNTEAFF

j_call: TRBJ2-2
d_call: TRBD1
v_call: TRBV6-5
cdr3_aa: CASSYSPGQGRGELFF

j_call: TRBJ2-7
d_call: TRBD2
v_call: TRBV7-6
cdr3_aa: CASSDYGATSGASYEQYF

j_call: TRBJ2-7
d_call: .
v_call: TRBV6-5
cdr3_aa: CASKAAGQSYEQYF

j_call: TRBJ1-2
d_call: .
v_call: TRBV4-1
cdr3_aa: CASSPFRGSYGYTF

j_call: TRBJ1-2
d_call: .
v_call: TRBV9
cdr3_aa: CASSVAGTPYYGYTF

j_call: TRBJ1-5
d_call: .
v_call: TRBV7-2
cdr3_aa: CASSSYGQSNQPQHF

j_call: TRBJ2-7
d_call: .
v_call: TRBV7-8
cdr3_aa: CASTKNYEQYF

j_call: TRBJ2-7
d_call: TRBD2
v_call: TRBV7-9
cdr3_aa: CASSRVSSGANEQYF

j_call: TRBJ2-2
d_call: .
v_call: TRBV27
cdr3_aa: CASTTGSRTGELFF

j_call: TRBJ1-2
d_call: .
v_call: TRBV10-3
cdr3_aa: CAISDEGGNYGYTF

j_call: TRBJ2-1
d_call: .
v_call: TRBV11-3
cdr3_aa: CASSLEERPWDEQFF

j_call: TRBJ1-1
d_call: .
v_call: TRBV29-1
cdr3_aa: CSVEPTDSNTEAFF

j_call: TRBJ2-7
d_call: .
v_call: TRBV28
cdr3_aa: CASSLCGAPHSYEQYF